A selection of T cell receptor beta chains follows, all from one sample in a study of T cell responses to AZD1222 COVID-19 vaccine. TCRdb's copy holds only in-frame clones and misses some; the assay was immunoSEQ multiplex PCR. The sample lists some 180,000 clones, around 92% seen once, with 1% to 1.5% in the top ten. Sequenced here: peripheral blood, sampled on day 0 of AZD1222 vaccination. Receptors were obtained from an adult in good health. The CDR3 runs from the conserved cysteine through the conserved F or W. Only part of the rows carry a size: once, few, many, or a class if the clone is expanded.

clone size: .; J gene: TRBJ1-6; V gene: TRBV6-5; CDR3 protein: CASSLNRDENSPLHF
clone size: .; J gene: TRBJ1-5; V gene: TRBV7-6; CDR3 protein: CASSPNSNQPQHF
clone size: .; J gene: TRBJ2-7; V gene: TRBV27; CDR3 protein: CASRTLATGLSYEQYF
clone size: .; J gene: TRBJ2-5; V gene: TRBV27; CDR3 protein: CASSGEGSETQYF
clone size: .; J gene: TRBJ1-1; V gene: TRBV10-2; CDR3 protein: CASSESGLAFF
clone size: .; J gene: TRBJ1-6; V gene: TRBV6-5; CDR3 protein: CASSRSSYNSPLHF
clone size: .; J gene: TRBJ2-7; V gene: TRBV28; CDR3 protein: CASKPTGDRGRYEQYF
clone size: .; J gene: TRBJ1-3; V gene: TRBV28; CDR3 protein: CASSLTGRTIYF
clone size: .; J gene: TRBJ1-1; V gene: TRBV5-1; CDR3 protein: CASSFATSGGQTEAFF
clone size: .; J gene: TRBJ2-7; V gene: TRBV7-8; CDR3 protein: CASSPRGANSGVQYF
clone size: .; J gene: TRBJ1-4; V gene: TRBV29-1; CDR3 protein: CSVGSQGGEKLFF
clone size: .; J gene: TRBJ2-5; V gene: TRBV5-5; CDR3 protein: CASSFSLAGQETQYF
clone size: .; J gene: TRBJ2-5; V gene: TRBV27; CDR3 protein: CASSWTVQETQYF
clone size: once; J gene: TRBJ2-5; V gene: TRBV7-9; CDR3 protein: CASSQMSGKETQYF
clone size: .; J gene: TRBJ2-3; V gene: TRBV9; CDR3 protein: CASSVQGTDTQYF
clone size: .; J gene: TRBJ2-3; V gene: TRBV25-1; CDR3 protein: CASSVAGGHPTDTQYF
clone size: few; J gene: TRBJ2-1; V gene: TRBV7-8; CDR3 protein: CASSFLQGPANEQFF
clone size: .; J gene: TRBJ1-2; V gene: TRBV30; CDR3 protein: CAWSTTGDGYTF
clone size: .; J gene: TRBJ2-7; V gene: TRBV3-1/TRBV3-2; CDR3 protein: CASSQDTGDHREQYF
clone size: once; J gene: TRBJ1-1; V gene: TRBV5-5; CDR3 protein: CASSSGTAIEAFF
clone size: .; J gene: TRBJ2-3; V gene: TRBV5-1; CDR3 protein: CASSLGAVDTQYF
clone size: .; J gene: TRBJ2-4; V gene: TRBV6-5; CDR3 protein: CASKGGIGINIQYF
clone size: once; J gene: TRBJ1-1; V gene: TRBV7-3; CDR3 protein: CASSLQGGNTEAFF
clone size: .; J gene: TRBJ1-1; V gene: TRBV9; CDR3 protein: CASSVGVGGHTEAFF
clone size: .; J gene: TRBJ2-1; V gene: TRBV30; CDR3 protein: CAWRMASGNEQFF
clone size: .; J gene: TRBJ2-1; V gene: TRBV9; CDR3 protein: CASSTTSGGALNEQFF
clone size: .; J gene: TRBJ2-7; V gene: TRBV5-4; CDR3 protein: CASSFMTGGEQYF
clone size: .; J gene: TRBJ1-2; V gene: TRBV6-6; CDR3 protein: CASSYSGQGASGYTF
clone size: .; J gene: TRBJ1-5; V gene: TRBV4-3; CDR3 protein: CASSQEGTQPQHF
clone size: .; J gene: TRBJ1-6; V gene: TRBV19; CDR3 protein: CASSERGAPPQSPLHF
clone size: .; J gene: TRBJ2-5; V gene: TRBV6-5; CDR3 protein: CASSYMETQYF
clone size: .; J gene: TRBJ1-6; V gene: TRBV2; CDR3 protein: CANRKLDPRNSPLHF
clone size: .; J gene: TRBJ1-1; V gene: TRBV7-6; CDR3 protein: CASSLGTSPPETEAFF
clone size: .; J gene: TRBJ1-5; V gene: TRBV15; CDR3 protein: CATSREGQANQPQHF
clone size: .; J gene: TRBJ1-1; V gene: TRBV4-2; CDR3 protein: CASSQGRRGGTEAFF
clone size: .; J gene: TRBJ1-1; V gene: TRBV4-1; CDR3 protein: CASSQGGTQRMNTEAFF
clone size: .; J gene: TRBJ1-6; V gene: TRBV14; CDR3 protein: CASSQDHGTFPLHF
clone size: .; J gene: TRBJ2-3; V gene: TRBV2; CDR3 protein: CASSGGVSTDTQYF
clone size: once; J gene: TRBJ1-5; V gene: TRBV25-1; CDR3 protein: CASSEDSSNQPQHF
clone size: .; J gene: TRBJ1-1; V gene: TRBV7-9; CDR3 protein: CASSLFGEKDTEAFF
clone size: .; J gene: TRBJ1-1; V gene: TRBV9; CDR3 protein: CASSVAVGNTEAFF
clone size: .; J gene: TRBJ1-5; V gene: TRBV19; CDR3 protein: CASSIAEFQPQHF
clone size: .; J gene: TRBJ2-3; V gene: TRBV3-1/TRBV3-2; CDR3 protein: CASSRRFSTDTQYF
clone size: .; J gene: TRBJ1-6; V gene: TRBV13; CDR3 protein: CASSSIQRLRENSPLHF
clone size: .; J gene: TRBJ1-2; V gene: TRBV29-1; CDR3 protein: CSVTGTGGHGYTF
clone size: .; J gene: TRBJ1-6; V gene: TRBV5-5; CDR3 protein: CASSWSRDSGNSPLHF
clone size: .; J gene: TRBJ1-2; V gene: TRBV27; CDR3 protein: CASSPTNFYGYTF
clone size: .; J gene: TRBJ1-2; V gene: TRBV5-6; CDR3 protein: CASRRDSYGYTF
clone size: .; J gene: TRBJ1-1; V gene: TRBV19; CDR3 protein: CASGDLGTEAFF
clone size: .; J gene: TRBJ2-3; V gene: TRBV7-2; CDR3 protein: CASSQTDRGAADTQYF
clone size: .; J gene: TRBJ1-1; V gene: TRBV11-3; CDR3 protein: CASSPGQMNTEAFF
clone size: .; J gene: TRBJ1-1; V gene: TRBV25-1; CDR3 protein: CASSESGGVTEAFF
clone size: .; J gene: TRBJ1-4; V gene: TRBV7-2; CDR3 protein: CASSLMVRDRGGKLFF
clone size: .; J gene: TRBJ1-1; V gene: TRBV5-8; CDR3 protein: CASTPGRVPKGAFF